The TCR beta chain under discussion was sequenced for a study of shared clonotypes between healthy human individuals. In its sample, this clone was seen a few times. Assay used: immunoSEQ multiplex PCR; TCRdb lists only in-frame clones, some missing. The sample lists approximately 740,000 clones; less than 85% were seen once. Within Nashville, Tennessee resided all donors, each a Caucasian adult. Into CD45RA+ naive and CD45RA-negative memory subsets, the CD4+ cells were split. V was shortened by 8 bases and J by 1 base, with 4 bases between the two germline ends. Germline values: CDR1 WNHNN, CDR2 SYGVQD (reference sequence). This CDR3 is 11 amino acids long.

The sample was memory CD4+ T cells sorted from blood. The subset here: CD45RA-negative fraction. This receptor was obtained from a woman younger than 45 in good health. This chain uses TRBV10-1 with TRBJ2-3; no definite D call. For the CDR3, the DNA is TGCGCCAGCCTGGGCACAGATACGCAGTATTTT. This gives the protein CASLGTDTQYF.